The entry below describes one T cell receptor (beta chain). Losses at the gene ends were 5 bases for V and 8 bases for J; bases not matched to a gene: 9. Germline CDR1 and CDR2: SGHAT and FQNNGV. The CDR3 has 14 residues. The sample comes from a study of technical replicates of blood from a few donors. The repertoire was sequenced with immunoSEQ multiplex PCR; TCRdb's copy has only in-frame clones and lacks some. The sample has 65,000 to 80,000 clones; 85% to 95% are singletons. V gene TRBV11-2 combines with J gene TRBJ2-3, with TRBD1 matching over 8 bases. The TCR comes from a human donor in good health. Material: T cells isolated from PBMCs. The CDR3 spells CASSPGTGLFTQYF. The CDR3 DNA reads as TGTGCCAGCAGCCCCGGGACAGGTCTTTTTACGCAGTATTTT. Full variable domain (missing parts from reference TRBV11-2 and TRBJ2-3): EAGVAQSPRYKIIEKRQSVAFWCNPISGHATLYWYQQILGQGPKLLIQFQNNGVVDDSQLPKDRFSAERLKGVDSTLKIQPAKLEDSAVYLCASSPGTGLFTQYFGPGTRLTVL.